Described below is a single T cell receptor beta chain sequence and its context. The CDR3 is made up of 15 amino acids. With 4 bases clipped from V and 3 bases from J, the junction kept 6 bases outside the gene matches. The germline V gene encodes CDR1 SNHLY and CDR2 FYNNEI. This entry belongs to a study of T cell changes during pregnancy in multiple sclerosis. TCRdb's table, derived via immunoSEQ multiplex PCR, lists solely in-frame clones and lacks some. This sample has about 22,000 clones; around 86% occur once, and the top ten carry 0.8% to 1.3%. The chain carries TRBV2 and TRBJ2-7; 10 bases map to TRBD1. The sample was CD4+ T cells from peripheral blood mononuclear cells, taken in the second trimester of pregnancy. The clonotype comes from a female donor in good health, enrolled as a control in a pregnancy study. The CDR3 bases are TGTGCCAGCAGTGTTGTGGGACAGGGGATCTACGAGCAGTACTTC. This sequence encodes CASSVVGQGIYEQYF.